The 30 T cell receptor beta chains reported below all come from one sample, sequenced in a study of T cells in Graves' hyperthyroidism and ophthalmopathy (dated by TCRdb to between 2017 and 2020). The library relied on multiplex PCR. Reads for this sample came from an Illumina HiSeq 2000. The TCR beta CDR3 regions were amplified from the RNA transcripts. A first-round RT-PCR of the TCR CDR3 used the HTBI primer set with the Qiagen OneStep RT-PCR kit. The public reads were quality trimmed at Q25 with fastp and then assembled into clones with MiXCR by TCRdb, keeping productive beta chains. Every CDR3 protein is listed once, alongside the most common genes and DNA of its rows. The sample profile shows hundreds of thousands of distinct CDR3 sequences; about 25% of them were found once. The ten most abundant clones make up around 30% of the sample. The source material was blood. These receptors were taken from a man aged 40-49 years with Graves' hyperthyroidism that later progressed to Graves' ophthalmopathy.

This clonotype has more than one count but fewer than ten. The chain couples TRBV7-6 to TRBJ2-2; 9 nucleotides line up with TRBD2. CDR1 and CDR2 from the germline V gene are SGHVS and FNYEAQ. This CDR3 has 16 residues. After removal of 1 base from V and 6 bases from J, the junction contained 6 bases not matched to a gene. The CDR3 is CASSLVAGGVPGELFF. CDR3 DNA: TGTGCCAGCAGCTTAGTGGCGGGAGGGGTTCCCGGGGAGCTGTTTTTT.

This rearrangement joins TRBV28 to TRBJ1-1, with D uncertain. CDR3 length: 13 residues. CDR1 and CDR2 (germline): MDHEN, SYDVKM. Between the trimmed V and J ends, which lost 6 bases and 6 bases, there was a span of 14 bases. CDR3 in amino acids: CASSSLQRPEAFF. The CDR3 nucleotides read TGTGCCAGCAGCTCCCTCCAGAGACCTGAAGCTTTCTTT.

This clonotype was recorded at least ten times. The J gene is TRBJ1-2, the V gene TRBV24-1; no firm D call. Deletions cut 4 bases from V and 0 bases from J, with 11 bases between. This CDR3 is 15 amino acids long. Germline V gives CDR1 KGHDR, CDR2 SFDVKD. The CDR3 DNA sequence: TGTGCCACCAGTGAGGGATACAGCACTAACTATGGCTACACCTTC. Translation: CATSEGYSTNYGYTF.

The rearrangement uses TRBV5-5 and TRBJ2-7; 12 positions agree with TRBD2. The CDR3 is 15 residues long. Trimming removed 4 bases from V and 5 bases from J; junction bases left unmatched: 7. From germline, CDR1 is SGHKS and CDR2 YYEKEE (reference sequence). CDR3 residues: CASSTGLAGMDEQYF. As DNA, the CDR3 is TGTGCCAGCAGCACTGGACTAGCGGGAATGGACGAGCAGTACTTC. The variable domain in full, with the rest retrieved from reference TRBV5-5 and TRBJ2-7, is DAGVTQSPTHLIKTRGQQVTLRCSPISGHKSVSWYQQVLGQGPQFIFQYYEKEERGRGNFPDRFSARQFPNYSSELNVNALLLGDSALYLCASSTGLAGMDEQYFGPGTRLTVT.

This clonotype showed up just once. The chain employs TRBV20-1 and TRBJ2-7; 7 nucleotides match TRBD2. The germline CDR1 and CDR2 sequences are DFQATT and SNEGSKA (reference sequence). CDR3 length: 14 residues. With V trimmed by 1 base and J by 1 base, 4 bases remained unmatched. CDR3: CSARGGGDSYEQYF. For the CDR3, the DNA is TGCAGTGCTAGAGGGGGGGGAGATTCCTACGAGCAGTACTTC.

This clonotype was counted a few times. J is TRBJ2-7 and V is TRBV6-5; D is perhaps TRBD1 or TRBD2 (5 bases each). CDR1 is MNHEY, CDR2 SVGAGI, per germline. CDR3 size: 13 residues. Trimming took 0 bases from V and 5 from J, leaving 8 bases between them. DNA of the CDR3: TGTGCCAGCAGTTACTCGAGAGGGGACGAGCAGTACTTC. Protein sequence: CASSYSRGDEQYF.

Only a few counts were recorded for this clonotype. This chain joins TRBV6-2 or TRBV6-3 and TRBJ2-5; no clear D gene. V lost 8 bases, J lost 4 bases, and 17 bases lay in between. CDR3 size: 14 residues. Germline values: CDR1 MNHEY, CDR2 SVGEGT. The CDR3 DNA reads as TGTGCCAGCCAAGAGGTCTCCCACCTAGAGACCCAGTACTTC. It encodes CASQEVSHLETQYF.

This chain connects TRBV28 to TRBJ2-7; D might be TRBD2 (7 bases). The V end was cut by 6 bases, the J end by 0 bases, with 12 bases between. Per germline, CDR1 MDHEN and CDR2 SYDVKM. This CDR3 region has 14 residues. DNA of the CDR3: TGTGCCAGCAGATTAGGGGGGGCCTCCTACGAGCAGTACTTC. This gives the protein CASRLGGASYEQYF.

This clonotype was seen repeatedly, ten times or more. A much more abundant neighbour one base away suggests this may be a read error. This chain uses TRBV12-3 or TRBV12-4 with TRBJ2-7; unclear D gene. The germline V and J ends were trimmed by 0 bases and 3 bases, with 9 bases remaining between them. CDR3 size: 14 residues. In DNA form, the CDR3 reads TGTGCCAGCAGTTTAGCAGCATACAGCTACGAGCAGTACTTC. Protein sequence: CASSLAAYSYEQYF.

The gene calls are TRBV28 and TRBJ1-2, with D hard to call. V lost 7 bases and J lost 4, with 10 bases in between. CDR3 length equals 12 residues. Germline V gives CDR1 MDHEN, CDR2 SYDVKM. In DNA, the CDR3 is TGTGCCAGCACGGGGTATGTCTATGGCTACACCTTC. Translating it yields CASTGYVYGYTF.

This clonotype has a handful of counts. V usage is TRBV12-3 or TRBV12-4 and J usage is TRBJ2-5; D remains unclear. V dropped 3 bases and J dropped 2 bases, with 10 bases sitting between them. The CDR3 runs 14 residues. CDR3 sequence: CASSLRRQQETQYF. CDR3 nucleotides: TGTGCCAGCAGTTTGCGGCGGCAGCAAGAGACCCAGTACTTC.

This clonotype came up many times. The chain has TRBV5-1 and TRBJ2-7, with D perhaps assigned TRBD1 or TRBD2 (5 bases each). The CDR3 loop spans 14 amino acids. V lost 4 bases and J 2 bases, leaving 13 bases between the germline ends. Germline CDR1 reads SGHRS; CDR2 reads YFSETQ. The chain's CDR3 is CASSSARDPYEQYF. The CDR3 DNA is TGCGCCAGCAGCAGCGCCCGGGACCCCTACGAGCAGTACTTC.

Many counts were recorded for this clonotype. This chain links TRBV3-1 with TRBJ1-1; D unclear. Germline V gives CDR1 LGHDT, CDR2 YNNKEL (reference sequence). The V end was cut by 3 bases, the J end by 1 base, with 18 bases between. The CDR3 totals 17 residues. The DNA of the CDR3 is TGTGCCAGCAGCCAGAGGGTGGCCGGTGGGAGGAACACTGAAGCTTTCTTT. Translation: CASSQRVAGGRNTEAFF.

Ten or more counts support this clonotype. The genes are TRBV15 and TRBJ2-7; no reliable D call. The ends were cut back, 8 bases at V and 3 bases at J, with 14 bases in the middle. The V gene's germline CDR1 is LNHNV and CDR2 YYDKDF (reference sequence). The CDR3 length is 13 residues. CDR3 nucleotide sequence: TGTGCCACCGCCCTTCGGTACGGCTACGAGCAGTACTTC. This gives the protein CATALRYGYEQYF.

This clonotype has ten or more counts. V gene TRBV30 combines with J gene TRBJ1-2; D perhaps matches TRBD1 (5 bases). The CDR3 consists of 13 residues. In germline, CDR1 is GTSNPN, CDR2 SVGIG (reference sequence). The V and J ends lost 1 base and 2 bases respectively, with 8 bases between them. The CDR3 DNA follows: TGTGCCTGGAGTGGGGGACCAAACTATGGCTACACCTTC. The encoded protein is CAWSGGPNYGYTF.

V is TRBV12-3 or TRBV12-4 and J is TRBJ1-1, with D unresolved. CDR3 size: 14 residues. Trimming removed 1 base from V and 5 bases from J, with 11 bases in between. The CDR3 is CASSLDVGGTEAFF. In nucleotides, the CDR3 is TGTGCCAGCAGTTTAGATGTCGGTGGGACTGAAGCTTTCTTT.

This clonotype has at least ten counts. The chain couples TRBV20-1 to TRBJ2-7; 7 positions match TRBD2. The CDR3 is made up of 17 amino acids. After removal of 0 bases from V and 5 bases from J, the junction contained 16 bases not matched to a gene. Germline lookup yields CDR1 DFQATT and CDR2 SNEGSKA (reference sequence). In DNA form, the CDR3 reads TGCAGTGCTAGAGATATAGTTGGCGGGAGTACAGACCACGAGCAGTACTTC. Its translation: CSARDIVGGSTDHEQYF.

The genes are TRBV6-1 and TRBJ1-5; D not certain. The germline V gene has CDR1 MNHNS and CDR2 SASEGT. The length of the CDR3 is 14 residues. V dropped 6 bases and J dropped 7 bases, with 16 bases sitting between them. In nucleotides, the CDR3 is TGTGCCAGCAGCGACGCAAGGGTAAACCAGCCCCAGCATTTT. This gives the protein CASSDARVNQPQHF.

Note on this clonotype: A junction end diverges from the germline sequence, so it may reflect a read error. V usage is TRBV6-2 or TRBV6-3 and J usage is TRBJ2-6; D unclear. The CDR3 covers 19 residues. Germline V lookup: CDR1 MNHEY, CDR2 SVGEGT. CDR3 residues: CVSSYIRTLTRSGANVLTF. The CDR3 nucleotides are TGTGTCAGCAGTTACATCAGGACCCTAACCCGCTCTGGGGCCAACGTCCTGACTTTC.

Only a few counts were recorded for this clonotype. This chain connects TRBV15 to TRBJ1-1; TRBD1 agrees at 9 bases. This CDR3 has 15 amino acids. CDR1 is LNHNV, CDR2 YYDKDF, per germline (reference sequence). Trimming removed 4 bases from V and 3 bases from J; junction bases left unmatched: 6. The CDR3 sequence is CATSKNTGGYTEAFF. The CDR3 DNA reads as TGTGCCACCAGCAAAAATACAGGGGGCTACACTGAAGCTTTCTTT. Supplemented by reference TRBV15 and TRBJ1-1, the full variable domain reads DAMVIQNPRYQVTQFGKPVTLSCSQTLNHNVMYWYQQKSSQAPKLLFHYYDKDFNNEADTPDNFQSRRPNTSFCFLDIRSPGLGDTAMYLCATSKNTGGYTEAFFGQGTRLTVV.

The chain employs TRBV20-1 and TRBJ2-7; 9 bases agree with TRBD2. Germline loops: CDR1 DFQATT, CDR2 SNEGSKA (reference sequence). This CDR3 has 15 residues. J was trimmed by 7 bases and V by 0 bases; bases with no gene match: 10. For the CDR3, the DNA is TGCAGTGCTAGAGATGAGGCGGGGGGGGTAGGAGAGCAGTACTTC. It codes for CSARDEAGGVGEQYF.

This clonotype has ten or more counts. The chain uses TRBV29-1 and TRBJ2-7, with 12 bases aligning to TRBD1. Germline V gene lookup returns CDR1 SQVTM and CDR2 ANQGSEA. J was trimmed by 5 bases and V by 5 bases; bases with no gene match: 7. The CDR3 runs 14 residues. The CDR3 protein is CSVFYGTGGHEQYF. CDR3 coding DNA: TGCAGCGTTTTTTACGGGACAGGGGGCCACGAGCAGTACTTC.

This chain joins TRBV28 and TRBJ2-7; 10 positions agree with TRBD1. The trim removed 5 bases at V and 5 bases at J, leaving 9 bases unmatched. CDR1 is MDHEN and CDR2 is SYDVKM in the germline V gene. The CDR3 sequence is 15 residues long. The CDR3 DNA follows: TGTGCCAGCAGTGAATCCGGGACAGGGGCACACGAGCAGTACTTC. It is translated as CASSESGTGAHEQYF.

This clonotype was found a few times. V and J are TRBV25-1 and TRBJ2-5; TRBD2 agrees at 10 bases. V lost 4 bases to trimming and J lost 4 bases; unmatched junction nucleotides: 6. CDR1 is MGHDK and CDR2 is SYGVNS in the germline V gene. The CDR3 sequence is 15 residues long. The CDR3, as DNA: TGTGCCAGCAGTGCTCTAGCGGGAGAAGTAGAGACCCAGTACTTC. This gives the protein CASSALAGEVETQYF.

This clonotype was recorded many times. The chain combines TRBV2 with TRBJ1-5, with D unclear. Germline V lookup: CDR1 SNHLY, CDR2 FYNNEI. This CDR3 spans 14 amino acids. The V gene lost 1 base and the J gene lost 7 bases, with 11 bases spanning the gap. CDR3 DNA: TGTGCCAGCAGTGAAGTCCAGTTCGGGCAGCCCCAGCATTTT. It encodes CASSEVQFGQPQHF.

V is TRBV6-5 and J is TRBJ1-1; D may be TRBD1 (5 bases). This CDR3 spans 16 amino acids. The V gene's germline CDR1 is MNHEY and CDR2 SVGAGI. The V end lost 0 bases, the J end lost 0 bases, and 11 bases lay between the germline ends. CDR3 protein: CASSYSQGGVNTEAFF. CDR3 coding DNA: TGTGCCAGCAGTTACTCCCAGGGTGGAGTGAACACTGAAGCTTTCTTT.

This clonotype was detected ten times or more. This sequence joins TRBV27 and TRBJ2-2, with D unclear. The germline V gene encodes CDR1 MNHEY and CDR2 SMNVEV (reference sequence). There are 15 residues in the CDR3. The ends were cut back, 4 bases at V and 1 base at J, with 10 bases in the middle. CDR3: CASSSMSRNTGELFF. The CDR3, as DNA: TGTGCCAGCAGTTCTATGTCGCGGAACACCGGGGAGCTGTTTTTT.

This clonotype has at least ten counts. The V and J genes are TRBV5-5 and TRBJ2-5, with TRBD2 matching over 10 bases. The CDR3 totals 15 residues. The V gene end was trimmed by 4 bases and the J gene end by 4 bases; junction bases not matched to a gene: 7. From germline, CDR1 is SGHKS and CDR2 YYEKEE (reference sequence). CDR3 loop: CASSPSSGRTETQYF. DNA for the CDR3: TGTGCCAGCAGCCCCTCTAGCGGGAGAACAGAGACCCAGTACTTC.

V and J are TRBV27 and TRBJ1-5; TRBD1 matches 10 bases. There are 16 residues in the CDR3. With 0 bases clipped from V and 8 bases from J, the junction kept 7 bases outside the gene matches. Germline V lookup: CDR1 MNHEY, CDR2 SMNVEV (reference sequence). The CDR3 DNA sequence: TGTGCCAGCAGTTTATCACCGGGACAGGGGTTGGAGCCCCAGCATTTT. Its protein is CASSLSPGQGLEPQHF.

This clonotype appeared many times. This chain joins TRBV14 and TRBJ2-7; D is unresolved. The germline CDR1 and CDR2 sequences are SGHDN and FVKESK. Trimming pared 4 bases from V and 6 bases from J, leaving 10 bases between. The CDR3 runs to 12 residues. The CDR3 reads CASSPDRGEQYF. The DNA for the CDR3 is TGTGCCAGCAGCCCCGATAGAGGCGAGCAGTACTTC.